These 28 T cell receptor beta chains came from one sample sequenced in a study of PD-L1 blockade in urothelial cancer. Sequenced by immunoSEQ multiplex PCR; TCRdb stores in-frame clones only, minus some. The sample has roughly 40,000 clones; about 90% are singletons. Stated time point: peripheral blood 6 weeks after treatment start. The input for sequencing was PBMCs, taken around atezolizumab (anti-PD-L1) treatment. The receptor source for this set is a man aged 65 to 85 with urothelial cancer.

CDR3 sequence (DNA): TGTGCCAGCAGTCGCCCGGAGGGGGGGGCCTACGAGCAGTACTTC. This sequence encodes CASSRPEGGAYEQYF. The V gene is TRBV28, the J gene TRBJ2-7, with a weak D call TRBD2 (7 bases). The CDR3 sequence is 15 residues long. Germline CDR1 and CDR2: MDHEN and SYDVKM. V gave up 5 bases and J gave up 2 bases, with 16 bases separating them.

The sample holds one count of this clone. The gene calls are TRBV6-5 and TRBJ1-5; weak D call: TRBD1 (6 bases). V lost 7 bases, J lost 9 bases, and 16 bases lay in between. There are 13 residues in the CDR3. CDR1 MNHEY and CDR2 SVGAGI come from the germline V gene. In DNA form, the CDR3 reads TGTGCCAGCACAGGGGCCCCCAATGGGCCCCAGCATTTT. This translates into CASTGAPNGPQHF.

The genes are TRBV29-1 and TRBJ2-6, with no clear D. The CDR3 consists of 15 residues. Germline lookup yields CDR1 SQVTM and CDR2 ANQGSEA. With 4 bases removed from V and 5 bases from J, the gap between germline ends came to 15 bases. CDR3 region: CSVVEIQSRANVLTF. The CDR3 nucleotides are TGCAGCGTTGTTGAAATACAAAGTCGGGCCAACGTCCTGACTTTC.

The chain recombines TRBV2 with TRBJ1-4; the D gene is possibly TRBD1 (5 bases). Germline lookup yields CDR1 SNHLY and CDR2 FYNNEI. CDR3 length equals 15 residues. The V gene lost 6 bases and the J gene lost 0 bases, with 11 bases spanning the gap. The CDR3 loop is CASRTGTATNEKLFF. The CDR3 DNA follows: TGTGCCAGCAGAACCGGGACTGCAACTAATGAAAAACTGTTTTTT.

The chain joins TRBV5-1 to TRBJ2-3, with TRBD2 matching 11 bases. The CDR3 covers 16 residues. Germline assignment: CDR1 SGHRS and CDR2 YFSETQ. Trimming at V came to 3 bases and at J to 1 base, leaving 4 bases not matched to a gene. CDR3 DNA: TGCGCCAGCAGCTCCCCGGGACTAGCGGGCACAGATACGCAGTATTTT. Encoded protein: CASSSPGLAGTDTQYF.

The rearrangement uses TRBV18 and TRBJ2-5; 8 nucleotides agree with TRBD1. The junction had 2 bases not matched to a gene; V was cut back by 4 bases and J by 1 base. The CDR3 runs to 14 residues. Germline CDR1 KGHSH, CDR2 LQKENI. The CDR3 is CASSLTGGQETQYF. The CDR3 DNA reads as TGTGCCAGCTCACTCACAGGGGGCCAAGAGACCCAGTACTTC. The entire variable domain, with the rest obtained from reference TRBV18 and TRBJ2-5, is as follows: NAGVMQNPRHLVRRRGQEARLRCSPMKGHSHVYWYRQLPEEGLKFMVYLQKENIIDESGMPKERFSAEFPKEGPSILRIQQVVRGDSAAYFCASSLTGGQETQYFGPGTRLLVL.

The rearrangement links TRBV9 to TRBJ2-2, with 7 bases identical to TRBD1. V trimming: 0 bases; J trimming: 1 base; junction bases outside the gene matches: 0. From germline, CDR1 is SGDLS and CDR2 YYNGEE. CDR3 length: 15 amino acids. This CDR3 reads CASSVGQGNTGELFF. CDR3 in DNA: TGTGCCAGCAGCGTAGGACAGGGGAACACCGGGGAGCTGTTTTTT.

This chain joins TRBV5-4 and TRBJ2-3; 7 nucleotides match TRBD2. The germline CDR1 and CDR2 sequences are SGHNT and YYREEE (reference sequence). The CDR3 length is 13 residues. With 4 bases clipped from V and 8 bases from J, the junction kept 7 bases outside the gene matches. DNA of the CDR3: TGTGCCAGCAGCCTGGGAGGGAGAGTTACGCAGTATTTT. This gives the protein CASSLGGRVTQYF.

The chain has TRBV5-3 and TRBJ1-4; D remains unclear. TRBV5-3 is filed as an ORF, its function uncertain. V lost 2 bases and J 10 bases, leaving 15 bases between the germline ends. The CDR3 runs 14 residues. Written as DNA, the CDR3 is TGTGCCAGAAGCTTACGACCCCAGCGGGGAAAACTGTTTTTT. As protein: CARSLRPQRGKLFF.

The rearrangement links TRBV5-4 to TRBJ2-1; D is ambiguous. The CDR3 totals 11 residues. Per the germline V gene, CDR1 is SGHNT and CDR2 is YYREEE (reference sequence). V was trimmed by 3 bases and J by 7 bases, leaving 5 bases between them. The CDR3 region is CASSSNNEQFF. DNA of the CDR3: TGTGCCAGCAGCTCAAATAATGAGCAGTTCTTC.

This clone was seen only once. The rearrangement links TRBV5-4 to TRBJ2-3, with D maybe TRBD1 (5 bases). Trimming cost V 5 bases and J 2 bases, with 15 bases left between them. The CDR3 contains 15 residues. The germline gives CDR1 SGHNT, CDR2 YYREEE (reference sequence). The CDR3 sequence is CASRHRNLPTDTQYF. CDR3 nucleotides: TGTGCCAGCAGGCACAGGAATCTCCCCACAGATACGCAGTATTTT.

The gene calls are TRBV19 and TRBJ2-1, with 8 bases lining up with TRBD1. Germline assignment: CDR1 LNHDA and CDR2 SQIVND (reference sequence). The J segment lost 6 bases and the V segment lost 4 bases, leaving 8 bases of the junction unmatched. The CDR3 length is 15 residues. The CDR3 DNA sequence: TGTGCCAGTAGTAAAACAGGGGGATCTTTCAATGAGCAGTTCTTC. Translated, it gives CASSKTGGSFNEQFF.

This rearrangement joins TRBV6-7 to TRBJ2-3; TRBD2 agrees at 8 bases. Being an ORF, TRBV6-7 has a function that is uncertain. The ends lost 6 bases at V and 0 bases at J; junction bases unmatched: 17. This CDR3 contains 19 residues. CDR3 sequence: CASSVPGGLGALSTDTQYF. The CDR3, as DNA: TGTGCCAGCAGCGTCCCGGGGGGGCTGGGGGCCCTTAGCACAGATACGCAGTATTTT.

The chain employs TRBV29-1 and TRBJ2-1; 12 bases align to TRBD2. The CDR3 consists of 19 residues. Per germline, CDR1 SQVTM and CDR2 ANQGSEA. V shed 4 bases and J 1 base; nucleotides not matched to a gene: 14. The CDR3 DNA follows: TGCAGCGTTGCCGCACTAGCGGGAGGTTCTAGCTCTTCCTACAATGAGCAGTTCTTC. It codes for CSVAALAGGSSSSYNEQFF.

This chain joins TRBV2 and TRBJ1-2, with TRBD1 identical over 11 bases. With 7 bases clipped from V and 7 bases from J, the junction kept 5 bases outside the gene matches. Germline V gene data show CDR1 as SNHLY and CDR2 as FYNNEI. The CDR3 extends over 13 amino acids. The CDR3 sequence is CASKGQGGGGYTF. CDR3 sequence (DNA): TGTGCCAGCAAGGGACAGGGGGGTGGTGGCTACACCTTC.

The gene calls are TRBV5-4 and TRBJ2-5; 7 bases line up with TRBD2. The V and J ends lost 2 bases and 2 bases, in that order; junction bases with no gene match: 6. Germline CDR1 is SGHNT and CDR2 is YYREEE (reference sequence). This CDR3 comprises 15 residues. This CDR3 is CASSFTLAEQETQYF. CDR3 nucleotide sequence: TGTGCCAGCAGCTTTACTCTAGCGGAGCAAGAGACCCAGTACTTC.

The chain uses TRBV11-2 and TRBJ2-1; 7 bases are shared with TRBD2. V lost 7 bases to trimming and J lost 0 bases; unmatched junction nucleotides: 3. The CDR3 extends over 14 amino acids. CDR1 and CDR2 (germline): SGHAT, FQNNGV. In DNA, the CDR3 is TGTGCCAGCACTATAGCGGGCTCCTACAATGAGCAGTTCTTC. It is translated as CASTIAGSYNEQFF.

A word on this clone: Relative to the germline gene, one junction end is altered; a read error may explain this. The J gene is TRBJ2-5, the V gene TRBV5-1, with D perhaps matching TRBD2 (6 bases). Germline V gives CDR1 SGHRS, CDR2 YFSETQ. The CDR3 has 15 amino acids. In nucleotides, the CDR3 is TGCGCCAGCAGCTTGGCCGGGGGACTGAAAGAGGCCCAGTACTTC. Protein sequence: CASSLAGGLKEAQYF.

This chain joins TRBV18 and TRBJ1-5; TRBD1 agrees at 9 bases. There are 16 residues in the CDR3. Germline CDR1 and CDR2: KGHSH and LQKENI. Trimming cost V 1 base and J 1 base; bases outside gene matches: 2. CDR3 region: CASSPRQGVSNQPQHF. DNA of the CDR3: TGTGCCAGCTCACCACGACAGGGGGTCAGCAATCAGCCCCAGCATTTT. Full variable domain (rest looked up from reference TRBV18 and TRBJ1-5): NAGVMQNPRHLVRRRGQEARLRCSPMKGHSHVYWYRQLPEEGLKFMVYLQKENIIDESGMPKERFSAEFPKEGPSILRIQQVVRGDSAAYFCASSPRQGVSNQPQHFGDGTRLSIL.

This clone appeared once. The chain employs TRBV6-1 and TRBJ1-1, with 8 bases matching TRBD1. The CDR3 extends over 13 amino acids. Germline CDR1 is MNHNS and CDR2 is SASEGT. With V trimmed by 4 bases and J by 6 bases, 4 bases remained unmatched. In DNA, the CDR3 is TGTGCCAGCAGTGGGACAGGGATGTCTGAAGCTTTCTTT. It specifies CASSGTGMSEAFF.

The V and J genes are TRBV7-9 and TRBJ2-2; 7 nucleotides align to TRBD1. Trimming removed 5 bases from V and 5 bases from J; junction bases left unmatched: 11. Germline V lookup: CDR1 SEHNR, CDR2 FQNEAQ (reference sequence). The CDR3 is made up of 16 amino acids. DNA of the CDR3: TGTGCCAGCAGCGGACCGGACAGGAGTGGTACCGGGGAGCTGTTTTTT. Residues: CASSGPDRSGTGELFF. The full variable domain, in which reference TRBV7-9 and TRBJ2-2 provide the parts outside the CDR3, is DTGVSQNPRHKITKRGQNVTFRCDPISEHNRLYWYRQTLGQGPEFLTYFQNEAQLEKSRLLSDRFSAERPKGSFSTLEIQRTEQGDSAMYLCASSGPDRSGTGELFFGEGSRLTVL.

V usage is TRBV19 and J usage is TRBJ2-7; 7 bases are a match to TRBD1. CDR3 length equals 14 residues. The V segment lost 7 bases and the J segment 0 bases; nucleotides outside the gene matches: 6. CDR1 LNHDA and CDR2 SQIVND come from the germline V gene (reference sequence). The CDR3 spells CASKPDRLSYEQYF. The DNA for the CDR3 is TGTGCCAGTAAGCCGGACAGGCTCTCCTACGAGCAGTACTTC.

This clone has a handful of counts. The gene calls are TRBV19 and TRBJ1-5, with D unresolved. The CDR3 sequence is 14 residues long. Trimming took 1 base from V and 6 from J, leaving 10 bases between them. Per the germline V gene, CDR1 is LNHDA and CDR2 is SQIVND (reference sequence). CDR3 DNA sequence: TGTGCCAGTAGTATAGGACTAGGACGTCAGCCCCAGCATTTT. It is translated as CASSIGLGRQPQHF.

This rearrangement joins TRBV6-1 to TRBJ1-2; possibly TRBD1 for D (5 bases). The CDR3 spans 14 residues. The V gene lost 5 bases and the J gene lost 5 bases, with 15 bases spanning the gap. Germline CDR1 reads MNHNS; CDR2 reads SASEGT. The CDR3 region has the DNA TGTGCCAGCAGTCCATTTGACAGCGAGTATGGCTACACCTTC. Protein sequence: CASSPFDSEYGYTF.

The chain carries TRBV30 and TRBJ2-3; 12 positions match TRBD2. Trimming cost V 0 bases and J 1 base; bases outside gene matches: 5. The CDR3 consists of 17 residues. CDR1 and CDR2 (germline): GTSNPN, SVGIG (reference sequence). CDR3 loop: CAWSVTGLAGRTDTQYF. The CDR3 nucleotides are TGTGCCTGGAGTGTTACAGGACTAGCGGGACGCACAGATACGCAGTATTTT.

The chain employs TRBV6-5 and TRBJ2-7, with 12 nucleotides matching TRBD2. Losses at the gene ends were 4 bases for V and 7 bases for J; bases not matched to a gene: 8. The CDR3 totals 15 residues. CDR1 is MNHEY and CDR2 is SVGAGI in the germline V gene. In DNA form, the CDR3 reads TGTGCCAGCAGTTTTTCTAGCGGGAGGGCAGGGGAGCAGTACTTC. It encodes CASSFSSGRAGEQYF.

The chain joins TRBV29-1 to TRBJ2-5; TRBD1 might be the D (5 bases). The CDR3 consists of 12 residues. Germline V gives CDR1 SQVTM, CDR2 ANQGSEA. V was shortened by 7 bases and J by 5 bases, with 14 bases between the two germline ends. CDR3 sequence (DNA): TGCAGCGGGCAGGGCGTAGGGGAGACCCAGTACTTC. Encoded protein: CSGQGVGETQYF.

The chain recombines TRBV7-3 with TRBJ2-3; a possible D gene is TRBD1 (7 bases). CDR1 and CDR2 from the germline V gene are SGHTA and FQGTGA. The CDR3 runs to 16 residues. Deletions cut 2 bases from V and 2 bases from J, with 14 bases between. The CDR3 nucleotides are TGTGCCAGCAGCTTAGGAGGGGGCGGTCACACAGATACGCAGTATTTT. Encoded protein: CASSLGGGGHTDTQYF.